These 6 T cell receptor beta chains were sequenced from one sample in a study of T cells in narcolepsy. Sequencing used immunoSEQ multiplex PCR; TCRdb keeps in-frame clones, though not all of them. The sample includes 25,000 to 30,000 clones, roughly 86% of them seen just once. The sequencing input was memory (CD45RA-) CD4+ T cells from blood. The receptors stem from a human donor in good health.

The chain joins TRBV5-1 to TRBJ2-7; D is perhaps TRBD1 (6 bases). The CDR3 runs 14 residues. CDR1 SGHRS and CDR2 YFSETQ come from the germline V gene. V lost 4 bases to trimming and J lost 0 bases, with 11 bases between them. The CDR3 loop reads CASSLIQGSYEQYF. For the CDR3, the DNA is TGCGCCAGCAGCCTGATACAGGGCTCCTACGAGCAGTACTTC. The variable domain in full, completed from reference TRBV5-1 and TRBJ2-7, reads KAGVTQTPRYLIKTRGQQVTLSCSPISGHRSVSWYQQTPGQGLQFLFEYFSETQRNKGNFPGRFSGRQFSNSRSEMNVSTLELGDSALYLCASSLIQGSYEQYFGPGTRLTVT.

The genes are TRBV7-8 and TRBJ2-7; D is possibly TRBD1 (6 bases). V shed 5 bases and J shed 5 bases, with 13 bases lying between them. The CDR3 is 13 residues long. The germline gives CDR1 SGHVS, CDR2 FQNEAQ. CDR3 bases: TGTGCCAGCAGCACAAACAGGGCCCACGAGCAGTACTTC. It translates to CASSTNRAHEQYF. The variable domain in full, with the rest retrieved from reference TRBV7-8 and TRBJ2-7, is GAGVSQSPRYKVAKRGQDVALRCDPISGHVSLFWYQQALGQGPEFLTYFQNEAQLDKSGLPSDRFFAERPEGSVSTLKIQRTQQEDSAVYLCASSTNRAHEQYFGPGTRLTVT.

V and J are TRBV6-5 and TRBJ2-7; 7 nucleotides align to TRBD1. CDR1 and CDR2 from the germline V gene are MNHEY and SVGAGI. Unmatched junction bases numbered 5, after V lost 8 bases and J lost 1 base. The CDR3 extends over 13 amino acids. The CDR3 DNA follows: TGTGCCAGCCGGGACAGTATTTCCTACGAGCAGTACTTC. Amino acids: CASRDSISYEQYF.

This sequence joins TRBV14 and TRBJ1-6; no firm D call. CDR1 is SGHDN and CDR2 is FVKESK in the germline V gene. The CDR3 is 14 amino acids. V was trimmed by 0 bases and J by 9 bases, leaving 9 bases between them. CDR3 protein: CASSQEAATSPLHF. Here the CDR3 DNA reads TGTGCCAGCAGCCAAGAAGCTGCGACTTCACCCCTCCACTTT.

The V call is TRBV5-4, the J call TRBJ1-2; TRBD1 agrees at 10 bases. The CDR3 has 16 residues. Germline lookup yields CDR1 SGHNT and CDR2 YYREEE (reference sequence). J lost 6 bases, V lost 4 bases, and 12 bases had no gene match. The DNA for the CDR3 is TGTGCCAGCAGCCCTCCAGACAGGGGGCGCGGTAATGGCTACACCTTC. This encodes CASSPPDRGRGNGYTF.

The genes are TRBV19 and TRBJ1-5; 11 positions agree with TRBD1. CDR1 is LNHDA, CDR2 SQIVND, per germline (reference sequence). The CDR3 has 14 residues. The trim removed 8 bases at V and 6 bases at J, leaving 6 bases unmatched. The CDR3 sequence: CASGDRGNGQPQHF. CDR3 nucleotide sequence: TGTGCCAGTGGGGACAGGGGGAACGGTCAGCCCCAGCATTTT.